The source of this TCR beta chain is a study of blood T cell repertoires in COVID-19. Original processing notes: Scientists estimated how many nucleated cells there were by amplifying reference gene primers. TCRdb keeps only in-frame clones here, not all; method: immunoSEQ multiplex PCR. Clone size and V and J calls were adopted from that table, with D and trimming inferred from the DNA. The sample includes about 400,000 clones, over 75% seen only once; the top ten take more than 0.85%. About this clone itself: One end of the junction varies from germline; a read error may be responsible.

Everyone who took part was about 18 to 90 years old, and they came from 24 US areas. Germline CDR1 reads DFQATT; CDR2 reads SNEGSKA (reference sequence). The CDR3 covers 10 residues. The clonotype comes from a woman in her 30s with acute COVID-19. The sequenced sample was PBMCs or T cells enriched from blood (not recorded which). The chain is built from TRBV20-1 and TRBJ1-2; D is ambiguous. The CDR3 loop reads CSALQDTMAF. The CDR3 nucleotides read TGCAGTGCCCTACAAGATACTATGGCCTTC.